The following is a TCR beta chain sequence with its context. Its binding antigen is unknown. Per-base qualities were not stored, and no clone one base away is much larger. The record originates from a study of blood T cell repertoires in COVID-19 (dated by TCRdb to 2019 to 2021). For context, the study as a whole: Samples covering the acute and convalescent phases of COVID-19 were provided by collaborators in the United States, Italy and Spain. The material from the prospective study consisted of cDNA or gDNA derived from T cells, B-cell-depleted T cells, or PBMCs. Deeply sampled blood TCRbeta repertoires from subjects exposed to, actively infected with, or recovered from COVID-19 were included in the dataset. The repertoires were released in a freely available public database intended as a resource for research on the immune response to SARS-CoV-2. Samples came from the ongoing ImmuneRACE study (first 160 participants) plus 1,254 subjects from 6 global collaborators. The sample metadata nearly always contained a de-identified subject ID, COVID-19 status, age in years and sex. Where available, HLA class I and class II types were taken from metadata supplied by the sample provider and were not determined by assay-based typing. Broader findings and caveats from the paper: How much clinical and demographic metadata was included differed by source and by participant, and the metadata was provided uncurated.

Samples from volunteer blood donors who had recovered from COVID-19 were contributed by a second Seattle source. Whole blood was collected in K2EDTA tubes by collaborating institutions according to the institutions' own protocols. Collaborator samples were shipped for TCRbeta analysis as frozen whole blood, isolated PBMCs, or DNA extracted from either sample type. Including the terminal cysteine and phenylalanine, the CDR3 comprises 15 residues. The read is trimmed to its CDR3 DNA, 45 bases read in frame from base 1. Trimming takes 2 bases off V and 7 bases off J; junction bases not matched to a gene: 8. The germline V gene yields SGHVS for CDR1 and FQNEAQ for CDR2. TCRbeta CDR3 regions were amplified from genomic DNA by means of the immunoSEQ Assay, a bias-controlled multiplex PCR. The original methods were these. Within the assay, amplification of reference gene primers was used to estimate how many nucleated cells each sample contained. To quantify the absolute abundance of each unique TCRbeta CDR3 rearrangement, sequence reads were collapsed and filtered. For each sample, productive Simpson clonality was calculated by taking the square root of Simpson's diversity index across productive rearrangements. The immuneACCESS repertoire file appears here via TCRdb, limited to in-frame rearrangements. These files lack a portion of the clones; in checked studies, under half of the deficit traces to unresolved V genes, and the cause of the others is not known. Clone size and V and J calls were adopted from that table, with D and trimming inferred from the DNA. This sample gives 250,000 or so clones in total; about 89% of them show up just once. The ten largest clones take up 0.85% to 0.95% of the sample.

Sequences were obtained from peripheral blood. The chain is made from TRBV7-8 and TRBJ2-1; 7 bases in the junction line up with TRBD2. This receptor was identified in a woman between 40 and 55 years old who had recovered from COVID-19. The CDR3 region has the sequence CASSLRRERGNEQFF. The nucleotide sequence reads TGTGCCAGCAGCTTAAGGCGGGAGCGGGGAAATGAGCAGTTCTTC. With all but the CDR3 taken from the reference TRBV7-8 and TRBJ2-1 genes, the full variable domain is: GAGVSQSPRYKVAKRGQDVALRCDPISGHVSLFWYQQALGQGPEFLTYFQNEAQLDKSGLPSDRFFAERPEGSVSTLKIQRTQQEDSAVYLCASSLRRERGNEQFFGPGTRLTVL.